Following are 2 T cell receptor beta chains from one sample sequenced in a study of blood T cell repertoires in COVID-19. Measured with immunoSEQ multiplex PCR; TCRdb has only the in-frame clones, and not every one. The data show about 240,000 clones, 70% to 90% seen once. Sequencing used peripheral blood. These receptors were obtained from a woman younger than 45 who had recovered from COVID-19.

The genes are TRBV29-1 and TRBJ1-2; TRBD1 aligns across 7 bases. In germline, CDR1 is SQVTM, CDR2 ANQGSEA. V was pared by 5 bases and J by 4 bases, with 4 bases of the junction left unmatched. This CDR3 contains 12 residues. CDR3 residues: CSVPAGGYGYTF. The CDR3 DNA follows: TGCAGCGTTCCCGCAGGGGGCTATGGCTACACCTTC.

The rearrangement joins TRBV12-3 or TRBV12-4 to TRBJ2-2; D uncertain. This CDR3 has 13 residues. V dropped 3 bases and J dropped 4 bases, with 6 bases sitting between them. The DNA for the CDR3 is TGTGCCAGCAGTTTTTTAGTCACCGGGGAGCTGTTTTTT. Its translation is CASSFLVTGELFF.